A single sample gave rise to the 21 T cell receptor beta chains below, sequenced in a study of cytomegalovirus exposure and HLA in healthy donors. The PCR used 60 Vbeta and 13 Jbeta primers. Data came from immunoSEQ multiplex PCR; TCRdb stores just in-frame clones and leaves some out. The sample has about 120,000 clones, about 76% seen once. Sample: PBMCs. Source of these receptors: a man aged 55 to 70 in good health and CMV-seropositive.

In the case of this clone: The junction shows a germline mismatch at one end, possibly a read error. This chain uses TRBV27 with TRBJ2-1, with TRBD1 identical over 11 bases. Germline V lookup: CDR1 MNHEY, CDR2 SMNVEV (reference sequence). This CDR3 is 15 amino acids long. CDR3 sequence reads: CASASGVVGTGGSVF. The DNA for the CDR3 is TGTGCCAGCGCGTCTGGGGTAGTAGGGACAGGGGGTTCGGTCTTC.

The genes are TRBV18 and TRBJ1-4, with 10 bases fitting TRBD1. This CDR3 comprises 14 residues. Germline V gene sequence: CDR1 KGHSH, CDR2 LQKENI. The V and J ends lost 6 bases and 3 bases, in that order; junction bases with no gene match: 1. DNA for the CDR3: TGTGCCAGCTCGACAGGGGGCTCTAATGAAAAACTGTTTTTT. As protein: CASSTGGSNEKLFF.

This clone was seen a handful of times. The chain has TRBV6-1 and TRBJ2-5, with 10 bases identical to TRBD1. From germline, CDR1 is MNHNS and CDR2 SASEGT. The V gene end was trimmed by 5 bases and the J gene end by 2 bases; junction bases not matched to a gene: 5. The CDR3 has 15 residues. DNA of the CDR3: TGTGCCAGCAGTTGGACAGGGGGATTACAAGAGACCCAGTACTTC. Protein: CASSWTGGLQETQYF.

This clone was found once. This sequence joins TRBV7-6 and TRBJ2-6; D remains unclear. V was shortened by 5 bases and J by 4 bases, with 6 bases between the two germline ends. The CDR3 is 13 amino acids. In germline, CDR1 is SGHVS, CDR2 FNYEAQ. The CDR3 DNA is TGTGCCAGCAGCAGCAGGGGGGCCAACGTCCTGACTTTC. Protein: CASSSRGANVLTF.

The table lists this clone with a count of one. The J gene is TRBJ1-1, the V gene TRBV10-2; D unclear. From germline, CDR1 is WSHSY and CDR2 SAAADI. Trimming cost V 6 bases and J 2 bases, with 10 bases left between them. The CDR3 runs to 13 residues. This CDR3 is CASRQSLNTEAFF. The DNA of the CDR3 is TGCGCCAGCAGACAGAGCCTAAACACTGAAGCTTTCTTT.

In its sample, this clone was seen once. V is TRBV10-2 and J is TRBJ2-3, with 12 bases matching TRBD2. Trimming took 0 bases from V and 0 from J; bases not matched to a gene: 4. Per germline, CDR1 WSHSY and CDR2 SAAADI. The CDR3 runs 18 residues. CDR3 DNA: TGCGCCAGCAGTGAGTCGACTGGACTAGCGGGGAGCACAGATACGCAGTATTTT. It encodes CASSESTGLAGSTDTQYF.

The chain couples TRBV7-2 to TRBJ2-1; TRBD2 matches at 7 bases. This CDR3 region has 14 residues. V dropped 5 bases and J dropped 10; count of bases not matched to a gene: 11. CDR1 and CDR2 from the germline V gene are SGHTA and FQGNSA. In DNA, the CDR3 is TGTGCCAGCAGCCCACGACTAGCCCTATTAGAGCAGTTCTTC. Its translation: CASSPRLALLEQFF.

This chain connects TRBV2 to TRBJ1-1; 7 bases match TRBD1. The V and J ends lost 6 bases and 4 bases, in that order; junction bases with no gene match: 5. Germline CDR1 and CDR2: SNHLY and FYNNEI. CDR3 length: 13 residues. DNA for the CDR3: TGTGCCAGCAGAGGACAGGTAGGCACTGAAGCTTTCTTT. It specifies CASRGQVGTEAFF. Complete variable domain (other parts from reference TRBV2 and TRBJ1-1): EPEVTQTPSHQVTQMGQEVILRCVPISNHLYFYWYRQILGQKVEFLVSFYNNEISEKSEIFDDQFSVERPDGSNFTLKIRSTKLEDSAMYFCASRGQVGTEAFFGQGTRLTVV.

The chain employs TRBV11-2 and TRBJ1-2, with D possibly matching TRBD1 (5 bases). Germline CDR1 SGHAT, CDR2 FQNNGV. With 6 bases removed from V and 5 bases from J, the gap between germline ends came to 13 bases. The CDR3 is made up of 13 amino acids. CDR3 nucleotide sequence: TGTGCCAGCAGGGCGGGGCTGTTGTATGGCTACACCTTC. Translated, it gives CASRAGLLYGYTF.

The chain carries TRBV6-5 and TRBJ1-1, with D unclear. Germline V CDR1 and CDR2: MNHEY, SVGAGI. The CDR3 loop spans 14 amino acids. V shed 5 bases and J shed 0 bases, with 10 bases lying between them. The CDR3 sequence: CASSPGDVNTEAFF. As DNA, the CDR3 is TGTGCCAGCAGTCCGGGTGATGTGAACACTGAAGCTTTCTTT.

V gene TRBV5-6 combines with J gene TRBJ2-5, with TRBD1 matching 7 bases. The CDR3 has 15 amino acids. After removal of 4 bases from V and 7 bases from J, the junction contained 13 bases not matched to a gene. Germline V gives CDR1 SGHDT, CDR2 YYEEEE. CDR3 DNA: TGTGCCAGCAGCCGGACAGGTTGGGGGCCCGGGACCCAGTACTTC. This sequence encodes CASSRTGWGPGTQYF.

The V gene is TRBV27, the J gene TRBJ2-1; 7 bases are a match to TRBD1. The germline V gene encodes CDR1 MNHEY and CDR2 SMNVEV (reference sequence). CDR3 length equals 17 residues. J gave up 5 bases and V 0 bases, and 10 bases lay outside the gene matches. As DNA, the CDR3 is TGTGCCAGCAGTTTATCCATATATAGGGGGCGCGACAATGAGCAGTTCTTC. This gives the protein CASSLSIYRGRDNEQFF.

The DNA for the CDR3 is TGTGCCAGCAGTTACTCACTGACAGGGTATTCACCCCTCCACTTT. It specifies CASSYSLTGYSPLHF. The rearrangement uses TRBV6-5 and TRBJ1-6; 7 bases map to TRBD1. V was pared by 0 bases and J by 8 bases, with 4 bases of the junction left unmatched. From germline, CDR1 is MNHEY and CDR2 SVGAGI. This CDR3 has 15 amino acids.

V usage is TRBV10-1 and J usage is TRBJ1-2, with a possible D match to TRBD1 (5 bases). Trimming cost V 6 bases and J 4 bases, with 9 bases left between them. This CDR3 comprises 12 residues. Germline CDR1 is WNHNN and CDR2 is SYGVQD (reference sequence). The CDR3 DNA is TGCGCCAGCAGGGGGCTTATCTATGGCTACACCTTC. Translated, it gives CASRGLIYGYTF.

V gene TRBV5-6 combines with J gene TRBJ2-5; 7 nucleotides match TRBD1. The CDR3 totals 17 residues. Trimming cost V 0 bases and J 2 bases; bases outside gene matches: 10. Germline V gene data show CDR1 as SGHDT and CDR2 as YYEEEE. The CDR3 reads CASSLGGTAWGQETQYF. For the CDR3, the DNA is TGTGCCAGCAGCTTGGGGGGGACAGCATGGGGGCAAGAGACCCAGTACTTC.

This rearrangement joins TRBV4-2 to TRBJ2-1; D is possibly TRBD2 (5 bases). Germline CDR1 LGHNA, CDR2 YNFKEQ. The CDR3 totals 15 residues. The V end lost 3 bases, the J end lost 10 bases, and 19 bases lay between the germline ends. CDR3 region: CASSQSRNSVDEQFF. As DNA, the CDR3 is TGTGCCAGCAGCCAGTCTCGGAATAGCGTCGACGAGCAGTTCTTC.

The chain has TRBV11-2 and TRBJ2-7, with 9 bases identical to TRBD2. CDR3 length equals 13 residues. Germline-derived CDR1 and CDR2 are SGHAT and FQNNGV. Trimming took 3 bases from V and 7 from J; bases not matched to a gene: 4. Here the CDR3 DNA reads TGTGCCAGCAGCTTGCGGGAGGGATTGGAGCAGTACTTC. Encoded protein: CASSLREGLEQYF. The entire variable domain, with the rest obtained from reference TRBV11-2 and TRBJ2-7, is as follows: EAGVAQSPRYKIIEKRQSVAFWCNPISGHATLYWYQQILGQGPKLLIQFQNNGVVDDSQLPKDRFSAERLKGVDSTLKIQPAKLEDSAVYLCASSLREGLEQYFGPGTRLTVT.

This chain uses TRBV5-1 with TRBJ1-3, with D perhaps matching TRBD1 (6 bases). The CDR3 runs to 17 residues. Trimming took off 0 bases at V and 4 bases at J, with 17 bases between the two ends. Germline loops: CDR1 SGHRS, CDR2 YFSETQ. The CDR3 sequence is CASSLERGQGWGNTIYF. Written as DNA, the CDR3 is TGCGCCAGCAGCTTGGAGCGTGGGCAGGGGTGGGGAAACACCATATATTTT.

The V call is TRBV10-3, the J call TRBJ2-7; TRBD1 is a possible D gene (5 bases). Looked up from germline, CDR1 is ENHRY and CDR2 is SYGVKD. Trimming removed 2 bases from V and 3 bases from J, with 11 bases in between. The CDR3 length is 14 residues. CDR3 sequence: CAISERQGGYEQYF. The DNA for the CDR3 is TGTGCCATCAGTGAGAGGCAGGGCGGCTACGAGCAGTACTTC.

The chain uses TRBV7-2 and TRBJ1-2; perhaps TRBD1 as D (5 bases). V lost 1 base and J lost 8, with 14 bases in between. In germline, CDR1 is SGHTA, CDR2 FQGNSA. The CDR3 has 14 amino acids. CDR3 sequence reads: CASSLVAGGSGYTF. The DNA for the CDR3 is TGTGCCAGCAGCTTAGTCGCGGGGGGTTCAGGCTACACCTTC.

The J gene is TRBJ1-5, the V gene TRBV10-2, with D hard to call. Trimming took off 2 bases at V and 4 bases at J, with 15 bases between the two ends. CDR1 and CDR2 (germline): WSHSY, SAAADI. The CDR3 contains 16 residues. The CDR3 DNA follows: TGCGCCAGCAGTGAGATAGGTCAGCTAGGTAATCAGCCCCAGCATTTT. Translated: CASSEIGQLGNQPQHF.